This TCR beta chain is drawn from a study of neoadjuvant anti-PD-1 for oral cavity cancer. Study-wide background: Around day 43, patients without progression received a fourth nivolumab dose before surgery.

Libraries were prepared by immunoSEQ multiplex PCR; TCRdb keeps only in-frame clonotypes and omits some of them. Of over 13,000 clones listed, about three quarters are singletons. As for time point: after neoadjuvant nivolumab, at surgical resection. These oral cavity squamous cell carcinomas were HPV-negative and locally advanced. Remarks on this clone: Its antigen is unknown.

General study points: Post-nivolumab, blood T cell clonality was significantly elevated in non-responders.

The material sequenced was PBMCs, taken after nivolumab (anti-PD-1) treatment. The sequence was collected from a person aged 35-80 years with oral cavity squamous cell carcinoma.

CDR3 in amino acids: CASSELSRGDTQYF. DNA of the CDR3: TGTGCCAGCAGTGAACTCAGTAGGGGAGATACGCAGTATTTT. This chain joins TRBV2 and TRBJ2-3, with a weak D call TRBD1 (5 bases). V dropped 2 bases and J dropped 5 bases, with 11 bases sitting between them. Germline loops: CDR1 SNHLY, CDR2 FYNNEI. The CDR3 spans 14 residues.